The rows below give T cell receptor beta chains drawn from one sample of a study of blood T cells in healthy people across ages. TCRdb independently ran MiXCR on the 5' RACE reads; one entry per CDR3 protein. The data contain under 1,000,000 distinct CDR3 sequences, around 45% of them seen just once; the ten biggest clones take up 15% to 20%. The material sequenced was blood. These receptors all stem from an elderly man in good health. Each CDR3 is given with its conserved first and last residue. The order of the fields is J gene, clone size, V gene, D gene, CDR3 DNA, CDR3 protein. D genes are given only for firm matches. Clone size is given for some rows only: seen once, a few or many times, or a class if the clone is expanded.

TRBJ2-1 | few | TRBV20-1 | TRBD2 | TGCAGTGCTAGAGATCTGTCGACTAGCGGGAGGAATGAGCAGTTCTTC | CSARDLSTSGRNEQFF
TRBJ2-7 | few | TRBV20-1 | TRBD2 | TGCAGTGCATCAGCGGGATGGGATGAGCAGTACTTC | CSASAGWDEQYF
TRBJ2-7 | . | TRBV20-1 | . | TGCAGTGCTAGCAAATTGACTGGGGCAGACTACGAGCAGTACTTC | CSASKLTGADYEQYF
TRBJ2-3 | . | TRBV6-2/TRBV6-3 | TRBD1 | TGTGCCAGCACTGCACAGGGGAGAGGCACGCAGTATTTT | CASTAQGRGTQYF
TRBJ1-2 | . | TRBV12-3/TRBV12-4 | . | TGTGCCAGCAGTTCCGACGGGGGAGACTATGGCTACACCTTC | CASSSDGGDYGYTF
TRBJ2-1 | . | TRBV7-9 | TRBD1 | TGTGCCAGCAGCTTGGGACAGGGGGTCCACAATGAGCAGTTCTTC | CASSLGQGVHNEQFF
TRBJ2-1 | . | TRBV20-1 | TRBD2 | TGCAGTGCGCAAGGTAGCGGGAGCCCCATCAATGAGCAGTTCTTC | CSAQGSGSPINEQFF
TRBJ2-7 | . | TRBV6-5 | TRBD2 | TGTGCCAGCAGTTACTCCCACCTAGCGGGAGGGTACTACGAGCAGTACTTC | CASSYSHLAGGYYEQYF
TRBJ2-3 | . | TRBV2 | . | TGTGCCAGCAGTGAAGGAGCCACCCGGGACACAGATACGCAGTATTTT | CASSEGATRDTDTQYF
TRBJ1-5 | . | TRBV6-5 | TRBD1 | TGTGCCAGCAGTTACCGACAGGGGATCAATCAGCCCCAGCATTTT | CASSYRQGINQPQHF
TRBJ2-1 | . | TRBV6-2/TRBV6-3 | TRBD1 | TGTGCCAGTAGTTGGGGACAGCCGGGGAGTGTCAATGAGCAGTTCTTC | CASSWGQPGSVNEQFF
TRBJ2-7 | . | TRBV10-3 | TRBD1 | TGTGCCATCAGTGACCCACAGGGGTGGTCCTACGAGCAGTACTTC | CAISDPQGWSYEQYF
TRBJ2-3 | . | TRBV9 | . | TGTGCCAGCAGCGTGGAGGGCTGGAACACAGATACGCAGTATTTT | CASSVEGWNTDTQYF
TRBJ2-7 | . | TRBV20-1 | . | TGCAGTGCTAGAGACCAGAGCCACCCCTACGAGCAGTACTTC | CSARDQSHPYEQYF
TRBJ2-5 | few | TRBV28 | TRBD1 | TGTGCCAGCAGCCTCAGACAGGGGGCCGGACAAGAGACCCAGTACTTC | CASSLRQGAGQETQYF
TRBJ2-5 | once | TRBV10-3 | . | TGTGCCATCAGTTACACTAGCCCCCAAGAGACCCAGTACTTC | CAISYTSPQETQYF
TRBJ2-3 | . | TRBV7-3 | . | TGTGCCAGCAGCTTGGGGCGAACCACAGATACGCAGTATTTT | CASSLGRTTDTQYF
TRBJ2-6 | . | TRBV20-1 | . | TGCAGTGCTATGGCAGGGGTGGCCAACGTCCTGACTTTC | CSAMAGVANVLTF
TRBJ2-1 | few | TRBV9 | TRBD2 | TGTGCCAGCAGCGTAGACGGCGGGAGAGGGAGCAATGAGCAGTTCTTC | CASSVDGGRGSNEQFF
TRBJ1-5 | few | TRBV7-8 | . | TGTGCCAGCAGCGAGGACGGCCTAGGGAATCAGCCCCAGCATTTT | CASSEDGLGNQPQHF
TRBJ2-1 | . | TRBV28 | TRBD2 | TGTGCCAGCAATTCCATCGGCCTAGCGGGAGGTAAAAAGCAGTTCTTC | CASNSIGLAGGKKQFF
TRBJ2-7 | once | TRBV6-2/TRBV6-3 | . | TGTGCCAGCATCCTGAGACGGAACTCCTACGAGCAGTACTTC | CASILRRNSYEQYF
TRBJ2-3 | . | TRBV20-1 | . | TGCAGTGCTGGTAGGGCTACAGATACGCAGTATTTT | CSAGRATDTQYF
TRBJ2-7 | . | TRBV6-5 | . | TGTGCCAGCAGTCGGGGTGGACAGAACTACGAGCAGTACTTC | CASSRGGQNYEQYF
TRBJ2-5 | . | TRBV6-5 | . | TGTGCCAGCAGCCCCGGACGTTCACTAGGGGAGACCCAGTACTTC | CASSPGRSLGETQYF
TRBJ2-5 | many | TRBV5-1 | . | TGCGCCAGCAGCTTCCTACAATTACAAGAGACCCAGTACTTC | CASSFLQLQETQYF
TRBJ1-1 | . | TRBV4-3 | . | TGCGCCAGCAGCCAAGAAGCATCCCAGACTGAAGCTTTCTTT | CASSQEASQTEAFF
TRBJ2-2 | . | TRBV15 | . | TGTGCCACCAGCAGAGATCTTGGCGGGGAGCTGTTTTTT | CATSRDLGGELFF
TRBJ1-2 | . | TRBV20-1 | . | TGCAGTGCGCGGGACGTCCAAACCCTCCCTGATGGCTACACCTTC | CSARDVQTLPDGYTF
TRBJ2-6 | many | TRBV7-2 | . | TGTGCCAGCAGCTTAAGCGCAGCTAGCTCTGGGGCCAACGTCCTGACTTTC | CASSLSAASSGANVLTF
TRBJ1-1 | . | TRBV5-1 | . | TGCGCCAGCAGCTTAGGGGCTAGCAGCGGTGGAGCTGAAGCTTTCTTT | CASSLGASSGGAEAFF
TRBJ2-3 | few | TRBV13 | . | TGTGCCAGCAGCACTACCCACACAGATACGCAGTATTTT | CASSTTHTDTQYF
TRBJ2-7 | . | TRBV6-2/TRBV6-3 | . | TGTGCCAGCAGACCCGACAGAGAACAGCAGTACTTC | CASRPDREQQYF
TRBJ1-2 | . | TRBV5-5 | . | TGTGCCAGCAGCTTGGACAGGAGTAACTATGGCTACACCTTC | CASSLDRSNYGYTF
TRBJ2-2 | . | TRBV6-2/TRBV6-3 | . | TGTGCCAGCAGTTATAGTCCGAACACCGGGGAGCTGTTTTTT | CASSYSPNTGELFF
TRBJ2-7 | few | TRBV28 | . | TGTGCCAGCATAAGACAGGCAAACTACGAGCAGTACTTC | CASIRQANYEQYF
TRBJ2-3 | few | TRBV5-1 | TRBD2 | TGTGCCAGCAGCTCCGGGACTACTAGCACAGATACGCAGTATTTT | CASSSGTTSTDTQYF
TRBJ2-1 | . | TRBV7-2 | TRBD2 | TGTGCCAGCAGCTTAGCGTTGACTAGCGGGGTGGGCAATGAGCAGTTCTTC | CASSLALTSGVGNEQFF
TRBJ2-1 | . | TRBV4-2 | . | TGTGCCAGCAGCCAAGATAGTCTCAAGACGTTCTTC | CASSQDSLKTFF
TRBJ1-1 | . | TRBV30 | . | TGTGCCTGCTTAAACAGAGCCACTGAAGCTTTCTTT | CACLNRATEAFF
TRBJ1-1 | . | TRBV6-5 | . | TGTGCCAGCAGTCCCGAAGCGGCTTTCTTT | CASSPEAAFF
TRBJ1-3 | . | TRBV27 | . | TGTGCCAGCAGTTCCGGACATCAAGGAAACACCATATATTTT | CASSSGHQGNTIYF
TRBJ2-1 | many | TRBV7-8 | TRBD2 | TGTGCCAGCAGCTTCACTAGCGGGAGGAAATATGAGCAGTTCTTC | CASSFTSGRKYEQFF
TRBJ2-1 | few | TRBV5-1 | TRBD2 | TGCGCCAGCACCCTGACTAGCGGACTTTACAATGAGCAGTTCTTC | CASTLTSGLYNEQFF
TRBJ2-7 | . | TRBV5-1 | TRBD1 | TGCGCCAGCAGCTTGGAGGGGACAGCCAGGGAGCAGTACTTC | CASSLEGTAREQYF